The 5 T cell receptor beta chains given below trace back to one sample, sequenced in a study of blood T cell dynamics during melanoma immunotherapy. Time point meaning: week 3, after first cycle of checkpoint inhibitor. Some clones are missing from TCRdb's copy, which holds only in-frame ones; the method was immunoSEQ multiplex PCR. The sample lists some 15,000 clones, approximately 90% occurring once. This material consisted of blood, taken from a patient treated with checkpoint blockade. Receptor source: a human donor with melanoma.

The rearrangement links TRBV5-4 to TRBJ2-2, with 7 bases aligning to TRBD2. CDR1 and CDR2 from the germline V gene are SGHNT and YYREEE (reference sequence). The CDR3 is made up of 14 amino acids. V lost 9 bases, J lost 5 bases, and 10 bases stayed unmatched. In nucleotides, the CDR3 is TGTGCCACTTTCCGGGCGGGAGTAACCGGGGAGCTGTTTTTT. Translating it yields CATFRAGVTGELFF.

The CDR3 sequence: CASISPDVHQTQYF. Here the CDR3 DNA reads TGCGCCAGCATTTCCCCGGACGTCCATCAGACCCAGTACTTC. The chain uses TRBV10-2 and TRBJ2-5; no clear D gene. Trimming took 7 bases from V and 6 from J, leaving 18 bases between them. Germline V gene data show CDR1 as WSHSY and CDR2 as SAAADI. The CDR3 runs to 14 residues.

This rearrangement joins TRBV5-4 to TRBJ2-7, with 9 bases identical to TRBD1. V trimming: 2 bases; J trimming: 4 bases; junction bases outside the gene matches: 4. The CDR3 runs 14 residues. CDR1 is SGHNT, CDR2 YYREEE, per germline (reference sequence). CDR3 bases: TGTGCCAGCAGCTTAAGGACAGGGGCTTACGAGCAGTACTTC. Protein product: CASSLRTGAYEQYF.

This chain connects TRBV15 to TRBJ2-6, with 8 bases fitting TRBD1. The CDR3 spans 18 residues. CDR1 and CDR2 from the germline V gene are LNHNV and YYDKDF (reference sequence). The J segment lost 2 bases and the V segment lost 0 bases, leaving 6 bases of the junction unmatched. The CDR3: CATSRDRTGMPGANVLTF. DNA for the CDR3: TGTGCCACCAGCAGAGATCGGACAGGGATGCCTGGGGCCAACGTCCTGACTTTC.

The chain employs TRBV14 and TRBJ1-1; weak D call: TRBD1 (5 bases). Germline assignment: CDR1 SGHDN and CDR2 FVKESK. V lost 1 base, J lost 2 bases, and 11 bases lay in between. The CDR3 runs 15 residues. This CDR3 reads CASSQVDSPNTEAFF. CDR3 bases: TGTGCCAGCAGCCAAGTTGACAGCCCAAACACTGAAGCTTTCTTT.